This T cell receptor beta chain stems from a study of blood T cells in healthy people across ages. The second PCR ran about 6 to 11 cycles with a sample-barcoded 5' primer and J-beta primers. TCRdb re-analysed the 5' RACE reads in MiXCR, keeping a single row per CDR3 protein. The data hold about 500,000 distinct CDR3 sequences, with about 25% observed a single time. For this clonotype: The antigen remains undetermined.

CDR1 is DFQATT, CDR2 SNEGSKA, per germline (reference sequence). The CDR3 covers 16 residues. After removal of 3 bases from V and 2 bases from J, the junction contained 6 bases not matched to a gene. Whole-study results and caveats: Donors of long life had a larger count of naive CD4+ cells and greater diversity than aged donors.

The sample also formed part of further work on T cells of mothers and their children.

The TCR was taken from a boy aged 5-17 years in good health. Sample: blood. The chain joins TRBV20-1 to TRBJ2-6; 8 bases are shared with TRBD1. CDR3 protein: CSARVQGAAGANVLTF. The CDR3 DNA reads TGCAGTGCTAGGGTCCAGGGGGCGGCTGGGGCCAACGTCCTGACTTTC.